This entry lists 30 T cell receptor beta chains sequenced from one sample in a study of neurological immune-mediated disorders. TCRdb called the 5' RACE reads again in MiXCR, with one record for every CDR3 protein. The sample shows about 120,000 distinct CDR3 sequences, roughly 3.4% of them seen only once. The sample comprised PBMCs. The receptors come from a woman in her twenties or thirties with multiple sclerosis.

This clonotype was seen ten or more times. The chain has TRBV20-1 and TRBJ1-2, with 8 bases fitting TRBD1. Germline assignment: CDR1 DFQATT and CDR2 SNEGSKA (reference sequence). The trim removed 6 bases at V and 8 bases at J, leaving 14 bases unmatched. CDR3 length: 14 residues. CDR3 DNA sequence: TGCAGTGCCGGGAACCTCAGGGGGCGAACCGGCTACACCTTC. This encodes CSAGNLRGRTGYTF.

This clonotype occurred many times. The rearrangement joins TRBV4-1 to TRBJ2-1, with unresolved D. This CDR3 contains 13 residues. Deletions cut 6 bases from V and 6 bases from J, with 12 bases between. CDR1 is MGHRA and CDR2 is YSYEKL in the germline V gene. This CDR3 is CASRGSGLNEQFF. The CDR3 DNA sequence: TGCGCCAGCAGGGGGTCGGGCCTCAATGAGCAGTTCTTC.

This clonotype was seen at least ten times. The J gene is TRBJ2-7, the V gene TRBV29-1; D might be TRBD1 (5 bases). Deletions cut 4 bases from V and 2 bases from J, with 24 bases between. Germline V gene sequence: CDR1 SQVTM, CDR2 ANQGSEA. The CDR3 spans 17 residues. This CDR3 is CSVAPVGRTGSAYEQYF. CDR3 DNA sequence: TGCAGCGTTGCCCCGGTAGGGCGAACAGGATCTGCCTACGAGCAGTACTTC.

This clonotype was detected ten times or more. The chain carries TRBV19 and TRBJ2-3; D is possibly TRBD1 (5 bases). CDR3 length: 15 residues. Germline V lookup: CDR1 LNHDA, CDR2 SQIVND (reference sequence). Trimming cost V 3 bases and J 3 bases, with 13 bases left between them. This CDR3 reads CASSMFKTATDTQYF. The CDR3 DNA is TGTGCCAGTAGTATGTTTAAGACAGCAACAGATACGCAGTATTTT.

This clonotype has a count of ten or more. V and J are TRBV6-6 and TRBJ2-5, with D possibly matching TRBD2 (5 bases). CDR3 length: 15 amino acids. Per the germline V gene, CDR1 is MNHNY and CDR2 is SVGAGI (reference sequence). Deletions cut 6 bases from V and 4 bases from J, with 18 bases between. For the CDR3, the DNA is TGTGCCAGCAGGAGCGGAGTTTACAACCTAGAGACCCAGTACTTC. Residues: CASRSGVYNLETQYF.

In its sample, this clonotype was seen many times. V usage is TRBV20-1 and J usage is TRBJ2-7; weak D call: TRBD2 (7 bases). Trimming stripped 4 bases from V and 7 bases from J, with 17 bases between. This CDR3 is built from 13 residues. The germline CDR1 and CDR2 sequences are DFQATT and SNEGSKA (reference sequence). The CDR3 DNA is TGCAGTGCTAAACGGGCAGGGGAGGGTGAGCAGTACTTC. It encodes CSAKRAGEGEQYF.

At least ten counts were recorded for this clonotype. The chain employs TRBV20-1 and TRBJ2-3, with 7 bases lining up with TRBD1. The CDR3 is 14 amino acids. Germline CDR1 is DFQATT and CDR2 is SNEGSKA (reference sequence). V lost 6 bases to trimming and J lost 4 bases; unmatched junction nucleotides: 10. CDR3 sequence (DNA): TGCAGTGCCCGGGACAGTACGAACCCAGATACGCAGTATTTT. It translates to CSARDSTNPDTQYF.

This clonotype has ten or more counts. The chain links TRBV3-1 to TRBJ2-5; D might be TRBD1 (6 bases). There are 18 residues in the CDR3. V was cut by 1 base and J by 0 bases, with 18 bases left in between. The germline CDR1 and CDR2 sequences are LGHDT and YNNKEL (reference sequence). The CDR3 reads CASSQGGQSKSYQETQYF. CDR3 nucleotide sequence: TGTGCCAGCAGCCAAGGCGGACAGTCAAAATCGTACCAAGAGACCCAGTACTTC.

This clonotype has ten or more counts. The chain links TRBV29-1 to TRBJ2-7; D ambiguous. The V end was cut by 6 bases, the J end by 4 bases, with 13 bases between. The CDR3 consists of 12 residues. In germline, CDR1 is SQVTM, CDR2 ANQGSEA. CDR3 DNA sequence: TGCAGCGTGTCTTCACTTCCTTACGAGCAGTACTTC. Protein: CSVSSLPYEQYF.

This clonotype was observed many times. The chain employs TRBV5-1 and TRBJ1-6; the D gene is possibly TRBD1 (5 bases). V was pared by 2 bases and J by 7 bases, with 7 bases between. The germline V gene encodes CDR1 SGHRS and CDR2 YFSETQ. This CDR3 has 13 amino acids. CDR3 nucleotides: TGCGCCAGCAGCTTAAAGGGGAATTCACCCCTCCACTTT. Protein sequence: CASSLKGNSPLHF.

At least ten counts were recorded for this clonotype. The V gene is TRBV29-1, the J gene TRBJ1-2, with a tentative D call TRBD1 (5 bases). The germline V and J ends were trimmed by 5 bases and 4 bases, with 14 bases remaining between them. CDR3 length equals 13 residues. Germline CDR1 is SQVTM and CDR2 is ANQGSEA. The CDR3 spells CSVRDGHSYGYTF. DNA for the CDR3: TGCAGCGTTCGGGACGGCCATTCCTATGGCTACACCTTC.

With regard to this clonotype: This may be a read error: a much more frequent sequence differs by one nucleotide. The chain is built from TRBV29-1 and TRBJ2-4; 7 bases map to TRBD1. This CDR3 is built from 11 residues. V shed 6 bases and J 10 bases; nucleotides not matched to a gene: 6. CDR1 and CDR2 from the germline V gene are SQVTM and ANQGSEA. DNA of the CDR3: TGCAGCGTGGGACAGAGAAAAATTCAGTACTTC. Its protein is CSVGQRKIQYF.

This clonotype was observed many times. This chain joins TRBV20-1 and TRBJ1-1, with D maybe TRBD1 (5 bases). From germline, CDR1 is DFQATT and CDR2 SNEGSKA (reference sequence). The CDR3 is made up of 12 amino acids. The V end lost 3 bases, the J end lost 5 bases, and 10 bases lay between the germline ends. The DNA of the CDR3 is TGCAGTGCTAGGGGAGGGGTGACTGAAGCTTTCTTT. Its translation: CSARGGVTEAFF.

This clonotype was found a few times. The J gene is TRBJ2-1, the V gene TRBV7-9, with TRBD2 matching 14 bases. Germline values: CDR1 SEHNR, CDR2 FQNEAQ (reference sequence). With V trimmed by 11 bases and J by 4 bases, 22 bases remained unmatched. The CDR3 is 20 amino acids. Here the CDR3 reads CAFPSRTSGRKSLFYNEQFF. DNA for the CDR3: TGTGCCTTCCCTTCCCGGACTAGCGGGAGGAAGTCCCTATTTTACAATGAGCAGTTCTTC.

This clonotype was seen ten or more times. This rearrangement joins TRBV6-2 or TRBV6-3 to TRBJ2-7; a weak D match, TRBD1 (6 bases). Germline CDR1 MNHEY, CDR2 SVGEGT. CDR3 length: 12 amino acids. The V and J ends lost 9 bases and 5 bases respectively, with 14 bases between them. CDR3 bases: TGTGCCAGTAGCTCCTACAGGGACGAGCAGTACTTC. Residues: CASSSYRDEQYF.

Many counts were recorded for this clonotype. The chain employs TRBV20-1 and TRBJ2-7, with D tentatively TRBD1 (6 bases). Germline CDR1 DFQATT, CDR2 SNEGSKA (reference sequence). The V and J ends lost 7 bases and 7 bases respectively, with 20 bases between them. CDR3 size: 13 residues. The CDR3 coding sequence is TGCAGTGTTCGCGGAAGGAACAGGGTAGAGCAGTACTTC. Its translation is CSVRGRNRVEQYF.

In its sample, this clonotype was seen many times. The gene calls are TRBV9 and TRBJ1-3; 9 nucleotides line up with TRBD1. The CDR3 length is 17 residues. The germline V gene has CDR1 SGDLS and CDR2 YYNGEE. After removal of 4 bases from V and 2 bases from J, the junction contained 10 bases not matched to a gene. The CDR3 DNA reads TGTGCCAGCAGCCCATATACAGGGGGCTACGCTGGAAACACCATATATTTT. Protein product: CASSPYTGGYAGNTIYF.

Ten or more counts support this clonotype. The chain employs TRBV7-2 and TRBJ1-2; D gene uncertain. V lost 5 bases, J lost 4 bases, and 11 bases lay in between. Germline-derived CDR1 and CDR2 are SGHTA and FQGNSA. The CDR3 loop spans 13 amino acids. The CDR3 spells CASSPPGFYGYTF. CDR3 bases: TGTGCCAGCAGCCCCCCTGGGTTCTATGGCTACACCTTC.

The sample holds a few counts of this clonotype. This may arise from a read error, as a much more abundant clone is one base away. The chain has TRBV12-3 or TRBV12-4 and TRBJ1-1, with D maybe TRBD1 (5 bases). The CDR3 extends over 15 amino acids. The CDR3: CASSQGMARGTAAFF. The CDR3, as DNA: TGTGCCAGCAGCCAGGGCATGGCTCGTGGCACTGCAGCTTTCTTT.

This clonotype was observed many times. The genes are TRBV6-5 and TRBJ2-1; 9 positions agree with TRBD1. Germline loops: CDR1 MNHEY, CDR2 SVGAGI. The CDR3 covers 15 residues. V dropped 2 bases and J dropped 7; count of bases not matched to a gene: 6. The CDR3 region has the DNA TGTGCCAGCAGTTACGCCGGGACAGGGCCTAATGAGCAGTTCTTC. Translation: CASSYAGTGPNEQFF.

This clonotype appeared many times. The chain joins TRBV20-1 to TRBJ2-1; TRBD2 agrees at 10 bases. CDR3 length: 14 amino acids. CDR1 is DFQATT and CDR2 is SNEGSKA in the germline V gene (reference sequence). J lost 5 bases, V lost 7 bases, and 8 bases had no gene match. CDR3 in amino acids: CSGQTSGFNNEQFF. The CDR3 DNA sequence: TGCAGTGGGCAGACTAGCGGGTTTAACAATGAGCAGTTCTTC.

The table lists this clonotype with many counts. The chain carries TRBV7-2 and TRBJ2-3; the D is unclear. CDR1 and CDR2 (germline): SGHTA, FQGNSA. The CDR3 contains 13 residues. V shed 3 bases and J shed 6 bases, with 10 bases lying between them. As DNA, the CDR3 is TGTGCCAGCAGCTTTCAAACCACTGATACGCAGTATTTT. Its protein product is CASSFQTTDTQYF.

Many counts were recorded for this clonotype. The CDR3 here is CASKRTANEKLFF. Here the CDR3 DNA reads TGTGCCAGCAAAAGGACCGCTAATGAAAAACTGTTTTTT. The V and J genes are TRBV2 and TRBJ1-4, with D unresolved. Germline loops: CDR1 SNHLY, CDR2 FYNNEI. This CDR3 is built from 13 residues. V gave up 7 bases and J gave up 3 bases, with 9 bases separating them.

This clonotype has ten or more counts. The V call is TRBV5-1, the J call TRBJ1-1, with D tentatively TRBD1 (5 bases). The CDR3 runs to 13 residues. Trimming took 1 base from V and 7 from J, leaving 11 bases between them. The V gene's germline CDR1 is SGHRS and CDR2 YFSETQ. This chain's CDR3 is CASSLIPDIEAFF. The CDR3 bases are TGCGCCAGCAGCTTGATCCCGGACATTGAAGCTTTCTTT.

This clonotype was picked up many times. CDR3 in amino acids: CSVGPIGNTIYF. The DNA of the CDR3 is TGCAGCGTTGGCCCGATTGGAAACACCATATATTTT. The rearrangement uses TRBV29-1 and TRBJ1-3; D gene ambiguous. The germline CDR1 and CDR2 sequences are SQVTM and ANQGSEA. The CDR3 extends over 12 amino acids. Trimming removed 4 bases at V and 3 bases at J, with 7 bases between. Filled out from reference TRBV29-1 and TRBJ1-3, the complete variable domain reads SAVISQKPSRDICQRGTSLTIQCQVDSQVTMMFWYRQQPGQSLTLIATANQGSEATYESGFVIDKFPISRPNLTFSTLTVSNMSPEDSSIYLCSVGPIGNTIYFGEGSWLTVV.

The rearrangement joins TRBV4-1 to TRBJ1-2; unclear D gene. The CDR3 sequence is 11 residues long. V was clipped by 3 bases and J by 4 bases, with 3 bases between them. From germline, CDR1 is MGHRA and CDR2 YSYEKL. CDR3 protein: CASSHGYGYTF. The CDR3 DNA reads as TGCGCCAGCAGCCACGGCTATGGCTACACCTTC.

In its sample, this clonotype was seen a few times. A much larger clone lies a single base off, so this may be a read error. V and J are TRBV6-6 and TRBJ1-6, with D possibly TRBD1 on 5 matching bases. Germline V gene lookup returns CDR1 MNHNY and CDR2 SVGAGI (reference sequence). This CDR3 region has 16 residues. This CDR3 is CASSYSRDRINSHLHF. The DNA of the CDR3 is TGTGCCAGCAGTTACTCCCGGGACCGTATCAATTCACACCTCCACTTT.

This clonotype was detected many times. The V gene is TRBV9, the J gene TRBJ1-3, with unresolved D. Germline V gene lookup returns CDR1 SGDLS and CDR2 YYNGEE. The CDR3 is 14 amino acids. Trimming took 2 bases from V and 1 from J, leaving 7 bases between them. The CDR3 DNA follows: TGTGCCAGCAGCGTTTCACAGTCTGGAAACACCATATATTTT. It is translated as CASSVSQSGNTIYF.

The genes are TRBV11-2 and TRBJ2-7, with unresolved D. The germline CDR1 and CDR2 sequences are SGHAT and FQNNGV. V was clipped by 4 bases and J by 2 bases, with 15 bases between them. This CDR3 is 15 amino acids long. CDR3 coding DNA: TGTGCCAGCAGCTCCCAGACGATCACTGCCTACGAGCAGTACTTC. It encodes CASSSQTITAYEQYF.

This clonotype came up many times. The chain carries TRBV7-6 and TRBJ2-2; TRBD2 agrees at 7 bases. The CDR3 runs 17 residues. V dropped 2 bases and J dropped 9; count of bases not matched to a gene: 15. CDR1 SGHVS and CDR2 FNYEAQ come from the germline V gene. CDR3 DNA sequence: TGTGCCAGCAGCTTACCACTCCGCGGGAGAAATGCCCGGGAGCTGTTTTTT. Its translation is CASSLPLRGRNARELFF.